These 11 T cell receptor beta chains share one sample of origin, sequenced in a study of blood T cell repertoires in COVID-19. The table came from immunoSEQ multiplex PCR; TCRdb's copy has only in-frame clones and leaves some out. The sample lists under 200,000 clones, 86% occurring once. Sequencing input: PBMCs or T cells enriched from blood (not recorded which). These receptors were obtained from a man between 40 and 49 years old with acute COVID-19.

The chain's CDR3 is CASSIRSTALIYEQYF. In nucleotides, the CDR3 is TGTGCCAGTAGTATCCGGTCGACAGCCCTTATCTACGAGCAGTACTTC. The V gene is TRBV19, the J gene TRBJ2-7, with a weak D call TRBD1 (5 bases). V lost 3 bases and J lost 3, with 18 bases in between. This CDR3 is 16 amino acids long. Germline assignment: CDR1 LNHDA and CDR2 SQIVND (reference sequence).

The chain has TRBV12-5 and TRBJ1-2, with D maybe TRBD1 (5 bases). This CDR3 has 15 residues. Trimming removed 6 bases at V and 4 bases at J, with 18 bases between. Germline V gene data show CDR1 as LGHNT and CDR2 as FRNRAP. CDR3 residues: CASGDNQGRIYGYTF. DNA for the CDR3: TGTGCTAGTGGGGACAATCAGGGTCGTATCTATGGCTACACCTTC.

The CDR3 sequence is CASSLGGSGGRGEAFF. CDR3 sequence (DNA): TGCGCCAGCAGCTTGGGGGGTTCGGGCGGAAGGGGTGAAGCTTTCTTT. This chain joins TRBV5-1 and TRBJ1-1, with D possibly TRBD1 on 5 matching bases. This CDR3 has 16 amino acids. Germline CDR1 SGHRS, CDR2 YFSETQ. V dropped 0 bases and J dropped 7 bases, with 19 bases sitting between them. The full variable domain, in which reference TRBV5-1 and TRBJ1-1 provide the parts outside the CDR3, is KAGVTQTPRYLIKTRGQQVTLSCSPISGHRSVSWYQQTPGQGLQFLFEYFSETQRNKGNFPGRFSGRQFSNSRSEMNVSTLELGDSALYLCASSLGGSGGRGEAFFGQGTRLTVV.

The chain uses TRBV28 and TRBJ2-3; 7 bases agree with TRBD2. This CDR3 contains 14 residues. Germline V gives CDR1 MDHEN, CDR2 SYDVKM. The V gene end was trimmed by 2 bases and the J gene end by 10 bases; junction bases not matched to a gene: 9. The CDR3 region is CASSLRGVGWAQYF. For the CDR3, the DNA is TGTGCCAGCAGTTTACGGGGGGTGGGATGGGCGCAGTATTTT.

This chain links TRBV5-8 with TRBJ1-4; TRBD1 matches 11 bases. V was clipped by 5 bases and J by 8 bases; unmatched bases: 5. The CDR3 is made up of 14 amino acids. Germline loops: CDR1 SGHTS, CDR2 YDEGEE. The CDR3 DNA reads TGTGCCAGCAGGACAAGGGACAGGGGGGAAAAACTGTTTTTT. It specifies CASRTRDRGEKLFF.

The chain couples TRBV11-2 to TRBJ2-1; TRBD1 aligns across 8 bases. Unmatched junction bases numbered 6, after V lost 5 bases and J lost 3 bases. The CDR3 sequence is 15 residues long. Germline values: CDR1 SGHAT, CDR2 FQNNGV. The CDR3: CASSARTGHYNEQFF. CDR3 DNA: TGTGCCAGCAGCGCTCGGACAGGGCACTACAATGAGCAGTTCTTC.

This clone showed up just a few times. CDR3 residues: CAWRQRGEKLFF. CDR3 nucleotides: TGTGCCTGGCGTCAACGAGGGGAAAAACTGTTTTTT. This chain connects TRBV30 to TRBJ1-4; D is unclear. Trimming pared 5 bases from V and 8 bases from J, leaving 12 bases between. The CDR3 is 12 residues long. CDR1 is GTSNPN, CDR2 SVGIG, per germline (reference sequence). Drawing the rest from reference TRBV30 and TRBJ1-4, the complete variable domain is SQTIHQWPATLVQPVGSPLSLECTVEGTSNPNLYWYRQAAGRGLQLLFYSVGIGQISSEVPQNLSASRPQDRQFILSSKKLLLSDSGFYLCAWRQRGEKLFFGSGTQLSVL.

The chain links TRBV25-1 to TRBJ2-3; D is possibly TRBD2 (5 bases). Trimming stripped 4 bases from V and 4 bases from J, with 12 bases between. This CDR3 spans 14 amino acids. Germline assignment: CDR1 MGHDK and CDR2 SYGVNS. CDR3 sequence reads: CASSARGWADTQYF. The CDR3 DNA sequence: TGTGCCAGCAGTGCGAGAGGGTGGGCAGATACGCAGTATTTT.

The genes are TRBV5-4 and TRBJ1-1, with D possibly being TRBD1 (6 bases). Germline CDR1 and CDR2: SGHNT and YYREEE (reference sequence). CDR3 length: 14 amino acids. Between the trimmed V and J ends, which lost 4 bases and 2 bases, there was a span of 12 bases. CDR3 loop: CASSRQQGNTEAFF. The CDR3 nucleotides read TGTGCCAGCAGCAGGCAACAGGGTAACACTGAAGCTTTCTTT.

The chain carries TRBV7-3 and TRBJ2-1; 7 nucleotides match TRBD2. The germline gives CDR1 SGHTA, CDR2 FQGTGA. After removal of 8 bases from V and 7 bases from J, the junction contained 11 bases not matched to a gene. The CDR3 is 14 residues long. The CDR3 DNA reads as TGTGCCAGCGGTGTTGCGGGAGCCCTGAATGAGCAGTTCTTC. Translated, it gives CASGVAGALNEQFF.

V usage is TRBV5-1 and J usage is TRBJ1-1, with D tentatively TRBD1 (5 bases). CDR1 and CDR2 (germline): SGHRS, YFSETQ. V was cut by 2 bases and J by 2 bases, with 13 bases left in between. The CDR3 covers 15 residues. CDR3 coding DNA: TGCGCCAGCAGCTTAGCGCCGGGACTAAACACTGAAGCTTTCTTT. Translating gives CASSLAPGLNTEAFF.